Below, 29 T cell receptor beta chains from the same sample are listed, as sequenced in a study of vaccination and CD4 T cells after COVID-19. The treatment here: roughly 10-day PBMC culture with coronavirus spike peptide pools or control peptides (ViraFEST assay). Cultured CD4+ T-cell DNA underwent Oncomine TCR Beta short-read sequencing. MiXCR, applied by TCRdb to the PCR reads, yields one record per CDR3 protein. The sample contains more than 10,000 distinct CDR3 sequences, roughly 55% of which appear only once. These receptors have no known antigen. What was sequenced was CD4+ T cells from blood, cultured in vitro. The receptors were sampled from a human donor who had recovered from COVID-19.

This clonotype has only a few counts. The genes are TRBV27 and TRBJ1-1, with D possibly matching TRBD1 (5 bases). The V end was cut by 4 bases, the J end by 3 bases, with 12 bases between. Germline CDR1 and CDR2: MNHEY and SMNVEV (reference sequence). CDR3 length equals 14 residues. The CDR3 DNA follows: TGTGCCAGCAGTTCAGGGAGAGGGGACACTGAAGCTTTCTTT. Translating gives CASSSGRGDTEAFF.

The V call is TRBV11-3, the J call TRBJ1-6; 7 bases line up with TRBD1. The ends lost 1 base at V and 0 bases at J; junction bases unmatched: 6. The CDR3 runs to 18 residues. The germline gives CDR1 SGHNT, CDR2 YENEEA. As DNA, the CDR3 is TGTGCCAGCAGCTTAGCCCCGGGACAGAGCTCCTATAATTCACCCCTCCACTTT. Protein product: CASSLAPGQSSYNSPLHF.

This clonotype was seen more than once but under ten times. The chain has TRBV29-1 and TRBJ1-5; TRBD1 is a possible D gene (6 bases). The CDR3 has 13 amino acids. Germline V gene lookup returns CDR1 SQVTM and CDR2 ANQGSEA. Trimming took 4 bases from V and 2 from J, leaving 9 bases between them. In DNA, the CDR3 is TGCAGCGTTGGGACAGACGGCAATCAGCCCCAGCATTTT. Translation gives CSVGTDGNQPQHF.

This clonotype was recorded once. One end of the junction varies from germline; a read error may be responsible. This sequence joins TRBV5-1 and TRBJ2-7; 8 bases are shared with TRBD2. The CDR3 has 18 amino acids. Per germline, CDR1 SGHRS and CDR2 YFSETQ. CDR3: CASSLTWRGASSTYGQYF. The CDR3 DNA is TGCGCCAGCAGCTTAACGTGGCGGGGGGCATCGAGTACCTACGGGCAGTACTTC. Complete variable domain (other parts from reference TRBV5-1 and TRBJ2-7): KAGVTQTPRYLIKTRGQQVTLSCSPISGHRSVSWYQQTPGQGLQFLFEYFSETQRNKGNFPGRFSGRQFSNSRSEMNVSTLELGDSALYLCASSLTWRGASSTYGQYFGPGTRLTVT.

The chain combines TRBV19 with TRBJ1-1; tentative D call: TRBD1 (5 bases). Germline loops: CDR1 LNHDA, CDR2 SQIVND (reference sequence). V lost 4 bases to trimming and J lost 10 bases, with 13 bases between them. The CDR3 spans 12 residues. DNA for the CDR3: TGTGCCAGTAGTAATTTCGGCGGGACAGCTTTCTTT. This gives the protein CASSNFGGTAFF.

This chain links TRBV19 with TRBJ1-5, with a weak D call TRBD1 (5 bases). Germline V lookup: CDR1 LNHDA, CDR2 SQIVND (reference sequence). This CDR3 comprises 13 residues. Trimming removed 10 bases from V and 4 bases from J, with 14 bases in between. CDR3 sequence: CAIHSQGNQPQHF. Here the CDR3 DNA reads TGTGCCATCCATAGTCAGGGTAATCAGCCCCAGCATTTT.

The chain recombines TRBV20-1 with TRBJ1-2, with D perhaps TRBD1 (6 bases). The CDR3 runs to 14 residues. Germline lookup yields CDR1 DFQATT and CDR2 SNEGSKA (reference sequence). The germline V and J ends were trimmed by 6 bases and 6 bases, with 20 bases remaining between them. The CDR3 bases are TGCAGTGCCACACGTCGGGGGGCGACTAATGGCTACACCTTC. It codes for CSATRRGATNGYTF.

The chain recombines TRBV12-3 or TRBV12-4 with TRBJ2-1, with D possibly TRBD2 on 7 matching bases. V was clipped by 4 bases and J by 4 bases, with 14 bases between them. CDR3 length: 15 residues. CDR3 in amino acids: CASSSRRGPYNEQFF. CDR3 bases: TGTGCCAGCAGTTCACGGCGGGGGCCATACAATGAGCAGTTCTTC.

This chain joins TRBV5-1 and TRBJ2-5; D is possibly TRBD1 (5 bases). The germline V and J ends were trimmed by 1 base and 5 bases, with 24 bases remaining between them. This CDR3 region has 18 residues. Per germline, CDR1 SGHRS and CDR2 YFSETQ. The CDR3 reads CASSLLRTLVSRVETQYF. Here the CDR3 DNA reads TGCGCCAGCAGCTTGCTTAGGACACTCGTTAGTAGGGTGGAGACCCAGTACTTC.

This chain joins TRBV15 and TRBJ2-5, with 7 bases that match TRBD1. This CDR3 spans 15 amino acids. Germline V gene data show CDR1 as LNHNV and CDR2 as YYDKDF (reference sequence). V shed 0 bases and J 5 bases; nucleotides not matched to a gene: 6. The CDR3 nucleotides are TGTGCCACCAGCAGAGATCCCGACAGGGCGGAGACCCAGTACTTC. As protein: CATSRDPDRAETQYF.

This clonotype has a handful of counts. A read error may account for a junction end that differs from germline. V and J are TRBV19 and TRBJ1-6, with TRBD1 identical over 8 bases. CDR1 LNHDA and CDR2 SQIVND come from the germline V gene (reference sequence). The CDR3 length is 13 residues. The CDR3 DNA follows: TGCGCCAGCAGCGGACAGGGTAATTCACCCCTCCACTTT. It translates to CASSGQGNSPLHF.

The chain couples TRBV11-2 to TRBJ2-3; no clear D. The V gene lost 1 base and the J gene lost 6 bases, with 8 bases spanning the gap. Germline V gene sequence: CDR1 SGHAT, CDR2 FQNNGV. The CDR3 spans 13 residues. The CDR3 sequence is CASSLALGDTQYF. CDR3 DNA sequence: TGTGCCAGCAGCTTAGCTCTGGGGGATACGCAGTATTTT. Full variable domain (outside the CDR3, taken from reference TRBV11-2 and TRBJ2-3): EAGVAQSPRYKIIEKRQSVAFWCNPISGHATLYWYQQILGQGPKLLIQFQNNGVVDDSQLPKDRFSAERLKGVDSTLKIQPAKLEDSAVYLCASSLALGDTQYFGPGTRLTVL.

This clonotype was seen a single time. J is TRBJ1-2 and V is TRBV9, with TRBD1 as a possible D gene (6 bases). The V gene's germline CDR1 is SGDLS and CDR2 YYNGEE. The CDR3 is 15 residues long. Trimming took 2 bases from V and 6 from J, leaving 17 bases between them. The CDR3: CASSVLPRGGDGYTF. For the CDR3, the DNA is TGTGCCAGCAGCGTGTTGCCTAGGGGGGGCGATGGCTACACCTTC.

The V and J genes are TRBV7-9 and TRBJ2-3; no reliable D call. The CDR3 is 10 residues long. Germline CDR1 SEHNR, CDR2 FQNEAQ (reference sequence). CDR3 nucleotide sequence: TGTATGAGCTCCTCAGATACGCAGTATTTT. This sequence encodes CMSSSDTQYF.

This chain links TRBV7-8 with TRBJ1-2, with D perhaps matching TRBD1 (6 bases). Germline V gene lookup returns CDR1 SGHVS and CDR2 FQNEAQ. Trimming took off 4 bases at V and 7 bases at J, with 22 bases between the two ends. The CDR3 is made up of 16 amino acids. The CDR3, as DNA: TGTGCCAGCAGCTCCCAAGCTTTTGCGGGGGGCATTGGCTACACCTTC. Amino acids: CASSSQAFAGGIGYTF.

V usage is TRBV7-9 and J usage is TRBJ2-4; TRBD2 matches 12 bases. J lost 0 bases, V lost 4 bases, and 13 bases had no gene match. CDR3 length: 20 residues. CDR1 and CDR2 (germline): SEHNR, FQNEAQ (reference sequence). CDR3 sequence: CASSSLTSGGILSAKNIQYF. CDR3 nucleotides: TGTGCCAGCAGCTCGCTAACTAGCGGGGGGATCCTATCAGCCAAAAACATTCAGTACTTC. The variable domain in full, with the rest retrieved from reference TRBV7-9 and TRBJ2-4, is DTGVSQNPRHKITKRGQNVTFRCDPISEHNRLYWYRQTLGQGPEFLTYFQNEAQLEKSRLLSDRFSAERPKGSFSTLEIQRTEQGDSAMYLCASSSLTSGGILSAKNIQYFGAGTRLSVL.

The V gene is TRBV6-1, the J gene TRBJ1-1; D is unclear. Trimming took 4 bases from V and 2 from J, leaving 8 bases between them. The CDR3 spans 13 residues. Germline CDR1 MNHNS, CDR2 SASEGT. The CDR3 DNA reads TGTGCCAGCAGTGGACAAGTAAACACTGAAGCTTTCTTT. Residues: CASSGQVNTEAFF.

This clonotype appeared once. This chain joins TRBV29-1 and TRBJ2-2; TRBD2 is a possible D gene (6 bases). Germline CDR1 is SQVTM and CDR2 is ANQGSEA. Deletions cut 3 bases from V and 8 bases from J, with 16 bases between. This CDR3 has 14 amino acids. The CDR3 region is CSVDPIMGRGELFF. In DNA form, the CDR3 reads TGCAGCGTTGACCCAATAATGGGGAGGGGGGAGCTGTTTTTT.

The genes are TRBV20-1 and TRBJ1-1; 8 nucleotides agree with TRBD1. Germline V gene lookup returns CDR1 DFQATT and CDR2 SNEGSKA (reference sequence). The CDR3 consists of 14 residues. The ends lost 5 bases at V and 1 base at J; junction bases unmatched: 6. The CDR3 DNA is TGCAGTGCTCCCTCTCAGGGGGCGAACACTGAAGCTTTCTTT. The encoded protein is CSAPSQGANTEAFF.

The gene calls are TRBV20-1 and TRBJ1-1, with TRBD1 matching 7 bases. The CDR3 runs to 15 residues. Looked up from germline, CDR1 is DFQATT and CDR2 is SNEGSKA (reference sequence). Trimming removed 4 bases from V and 7 bases from J; junction bases left unmatched: 15. The CDR3 nucleotides are TGCAGTGCTATGGGACAGTATAAAACTTATTTTGAAGCTTTCTTT. It yields the protein CSAMGQYKTYFEAFF.

The chain couples TRBV6-5 to TRBJ1-6, with D perhaps TRBD1 (5 bases). Between the trimmed V and J ends, which lost 3 bases and 4 bases, there was a span of 10 bases. This CDR3 comprises 15 residues. Germline V gene sequence: CDR1 MNHEY, CDR2 SVGAGI. CDR3 protein: CASSYSGVYNSPLHF. CDR3 bases: TGTGCCAGCAGTTATTCGGGGGTTTATAATTCACCCCTCCACTTT.

The V gene is TRBV11-2, the J gene TRBJ1-5, with 8 bases identical to TRBD1. Trimming removed 1 base from V and 2 bases from J; junction bases left unmatched: 4. The CDR3 covers 16 residues. CDR1 is SGHAT, CDR2 FQNNGV, per germline. The CDR3 region has the DNA TGTGCCAGCAGCTTAGGGGGGGGACAGGGCAATCAGCCCCAGCATTTT. Translated: CASSLGGGQGNQPQHF.

This chain links TRBV20-1 with TRBJ2-1; 8 nucleotides line up with TRBD1. The ends lost 3 bases at V and 6 bases at J; junction bases unmatched: 10. The CDR3 contains 15 residues. Germline V gene data show CDR1 as DFQATT and CDR2 as SNEGSKA (reference sequence). Here the CDR3 DNA reads TGCAGTGCTAGGTTGTACAGGGGGTCTGGCAATGAGCAGTTCTTC. Translation: CSARLYRGSGNEQFF.

J is TRBJ1-2 and V is TRBV7-2, with 7 positions matching TRBD1. Germline V lookup: CDR1 SGHTA, CDR2 FQGNSA. Trimming removed 5 bases from V and 3 bases from J; junction bases left unmatched: 6. The CDR3 length is 14 residues. This chain's CDR3 is CASSPRQGHYGYTF. The CDR3 nucleotides read TGTGCCAGCAGCCCAAGACAGGGTCACTATGGCTACACCTTC.

The CDR3 spells CASSLAGTPGGYTF. The CDR3 DNA follows: TGTGCCAGCAGCTTGGCCGGGACCCCAGGGGGCTACACCTTC. V usage is TRBV5-4 and J usage is TRBJ1-2, with D possibly TRBD1 on 5 matching bases. The V end was cut by 0 bases, the J end by 8 bases, with 14 bases between. Germline V CDR1 and CDR2: SGHNT, YYREEE (reference sequence). This CDR3 contains 14 residues.

The chain is built from TRBV4-1 and TRBJ2-3; no clear D gene. The CDR3 consists of 17 residues. CDR1 is MGHRA and CDR2 is YSYEKL in the germline V gene. V was shortened by 4 bases and J by 1 base, with 18 bases between the two germline ends. CDR3 sequence (DNA): TGCGCCAGCAGCCCGCAGAATTGGAAAACAGGCACAGATACGCAGTATTTT. Protein: CASSPQNWKTGTDTQYF.

The V and J genes are TRBV24-1 and TRBJ2-3; D possibly corresponds to TRBD2 (5 bases). Germline V gene sequence: CDR1 KGHDR, CDR2 SFDVKD. The CDR3 extends over 16 amino acids. V shed 5 bases and J shed 2 bases, with 16 bases lying between them. The CDR3 loop reads CATSGGSESATDTQYF. The CDR3 DNA reads TGTGCCACCAGTGGAGGTAGCGAGAGCGCCACAGATACGCAGTATTTT.

The chain has TRBV20-1 and TRBJ2-5, with 9 bases aligning to TRBD1. The V gene end was trimmed by 6 bases and the J gene end by 5 bases; junction bases not matched to a gene: 7. Germline V gene lookup returns CDR1 DFQATT and CDR2 SNEGSKA (reference sequence). The CDR3 totals 13 residues. The CDR3 coding sequence is TGCAGTGCCGTTACAGGGGGCGATGAGACCCAGTACTTC. Amino acid sequence: CSAVTGGDETQYF.

The chain uses TRBV27 and TRBJ1-2, with a possible D match to TRBD1 (5 bases). There are 14 residues in the CDR3. Germline assignment: CDR1 MNHEY and CDR2 SMNVEV (reference sequence). V lost 5 bases to trimming and J lost 5 bases, with 15 bases between them. The chain's CDR3 is CASSPSTALYGYTF. The CDR3 DNA reads as TGTGCCAGCAGTCCCTCGACAGCCCTGTATGGCTACACCTTC.